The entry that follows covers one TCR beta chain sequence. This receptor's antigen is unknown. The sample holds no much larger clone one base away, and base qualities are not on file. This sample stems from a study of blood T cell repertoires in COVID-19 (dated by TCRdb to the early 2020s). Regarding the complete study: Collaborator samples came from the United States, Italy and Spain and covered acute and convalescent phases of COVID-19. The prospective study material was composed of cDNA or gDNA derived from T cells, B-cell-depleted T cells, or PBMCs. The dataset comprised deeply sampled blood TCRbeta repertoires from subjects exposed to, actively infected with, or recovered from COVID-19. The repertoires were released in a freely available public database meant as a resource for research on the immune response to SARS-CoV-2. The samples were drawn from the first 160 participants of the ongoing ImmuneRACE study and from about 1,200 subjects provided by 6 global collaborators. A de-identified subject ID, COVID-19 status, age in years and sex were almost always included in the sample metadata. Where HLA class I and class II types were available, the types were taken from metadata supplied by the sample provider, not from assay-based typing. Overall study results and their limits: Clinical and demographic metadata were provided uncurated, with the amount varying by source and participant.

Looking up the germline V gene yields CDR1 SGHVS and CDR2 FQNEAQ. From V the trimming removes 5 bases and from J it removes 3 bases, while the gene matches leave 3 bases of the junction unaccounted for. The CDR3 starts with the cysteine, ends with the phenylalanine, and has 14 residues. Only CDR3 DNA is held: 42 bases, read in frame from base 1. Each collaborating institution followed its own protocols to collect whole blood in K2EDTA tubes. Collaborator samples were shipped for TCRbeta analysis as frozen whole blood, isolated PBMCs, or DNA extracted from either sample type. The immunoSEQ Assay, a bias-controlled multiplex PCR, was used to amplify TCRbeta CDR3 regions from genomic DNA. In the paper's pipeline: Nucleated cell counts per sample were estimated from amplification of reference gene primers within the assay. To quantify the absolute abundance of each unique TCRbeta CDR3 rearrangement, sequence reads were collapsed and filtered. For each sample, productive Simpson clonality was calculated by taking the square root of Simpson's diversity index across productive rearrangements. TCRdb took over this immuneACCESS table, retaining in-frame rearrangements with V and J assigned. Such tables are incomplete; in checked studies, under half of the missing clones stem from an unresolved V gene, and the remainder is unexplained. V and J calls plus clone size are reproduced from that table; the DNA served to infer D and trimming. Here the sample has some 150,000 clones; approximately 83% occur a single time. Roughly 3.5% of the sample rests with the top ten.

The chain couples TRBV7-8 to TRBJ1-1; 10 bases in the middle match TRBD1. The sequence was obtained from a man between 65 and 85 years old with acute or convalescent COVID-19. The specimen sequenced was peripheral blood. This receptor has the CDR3 CASSHGTGDTEAFF. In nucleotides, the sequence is TGTGCCAGCAGCCACGGGACAGGGGACACTGAAGCTTTCTTT.